The present T cell receptor beta chain was sequenced within a study of regulatory and conventional T cells in RAG deficiency. CDR3 length equals 14 residues. CDR1 is SGHDT, CDR2 YYEEEE, per germline. Deletions cut 1 base from V and 4 bases from J, with 9 bases between. Regarding this clone: Antigen: not known.

Genomic DNA came from blood conventional CD4+ T cells gated CD25-low CD127-high. Overall study findings and caveats: Shorter CDR3s in all patient subsets; >90% Treg-Tconv overlap in Omenn.

Profiling relied on immunoSEQ multiplex PCR, and the TCRdb table lists in-frame clones only, not all of them. Seen here are 34,000 or so clones, roughly 76% observed once, and the top ten hold roughly 3%. The same sample was also studied in work on regulatory T cells. From that study: The PCR used 52 TRBV and 13 TRBJ primers. Patient repertoires had restricted TRB V-J pairs and skewed V and J usage, most in Tregs.

The gene calls are TRBV5-6 and TRBJ1-3; D call uncertain. Material: CD4+ effector T cells sorted from blood. The sequence was collected from a human donor in good health. The CDR3 region is CASSLPGSGNTIYF. In DNA form, the CDR3 reads TGTGCCAGCAGCTTGCCAGGTTCAGGAAACACCATATATTTT.